Below, 28 T cell receptor beta chains from the same sample are listed, as sequenced in a study of OX40 agonist ivuxolimab in advanced cancers. Produced via immunoSEQ multiplex PCR; TCRdb's table is partial and in-frame only. The sample lists some 20,000 clones, around 82% occurring once. The sequenced sample was CD4+ or CD8+ T cells sorted from blood, obtained in a trial of the OX40 agonist ivuxolimab. These receptors originate from an adult with an advanced solid tumor such as melanoma, head and neck, liver or kidney cancer.

The rearrangement joins TRBV19 to TRBJ2-3; the match to TRBD2 covers 7 bases. Looked up from germline, CDR1 is LNHDA and CDR2 is SQIVND (reference sequence). This CDR3 spans 16 amino acids. V shed 4 bases, J shed 4 bases, and the junction held 11 bases outside the gene matches. The CDR3 here is CASSRTGTMQSDTQYF. The CDR3 bases are TGTGCCAGTAGTAGAACCGGGACTATGCAGTCAGATACGCAGTATTTT.

The rearrangement uses TRBV27 and TRBJ1-1; the D gene is possibly TRBD1 (6 bases). Germline V gene lookup returns CDR1 MNHEY and CDR2 SMNVEV (reference sequence). The CDR3 contains 15 residues. V was cut by 6 bases and J by 4 bases, with 18 bases left in between. The CDR3 region is CASRLRGGARTEAFF. The CDR3 DNA reads TGTGCCAGCAGATTGCGTGGGGGGGCGCGCACTGAAGCTTTCTTT.

The chain joins TRBV7-9 to TRBJ2-3, with unresolved D. CDR3 length equals 14 residues. Trimming cost V 5 bases and J 0 bases, with 9 bases left between them. The V gene's germline CDR1 is SEHNR and CDR2 FQNEAQ (reference sequence). The CDR3 bases are TGTGCCAGCAGCCCCGGTTCAAGCACAGATACGCAGTATTTT. Translated: CASSPGSSTDTQYF.

The chain uses TRBV5-4 and TRBJ2-5; TRBD2 matches at 16 bases. The CDR3 has 17 residues. The V and J ends lost 4 bases and 5 bases, in that order; junction bases with no gene match: 8. Germline CDR1 reads SGHNT; CDR2 reads YYREEE (reference sequence). CDR3 sequence reads: CASSGGTSGRAVETQYF. The CDR3 DNA sequence: TGTGCCAGCAGCGGAGGGACTAGCGGGAGGGCGGTGGAGACCCAGTACTTC.

V usage is TRBV28 and J usage is TRBJ2-5; 7 nucleotides line up with TRBD2. The CDR3 length is 15 residues. J was trimmed by 4 bases and V by 7 bases; bases with no gene match: 12. Germline loops: CDR1 MDHEN, CDR2 SYDVKM. As DNA, the CDR3 is TGTGCCAGCAATCCGGGTGCGGGAGTTTCAGAGACCCAGTACTTC. It encodes CASNPGAGVSETQYF. Full variable domain (rest looked up from reference TRBV28 and TRBJ2-5): DVKVTQSSRYLVKRTGEKVFLECVQDMDHENMFWYRQDPGLGLRLIYFSYDVKMKEKGDIPEGYSVSREKKERFSLILESASTNQTSMYLCASNPGAGVSETQYFGPGTRLLVL.

The rearrangement links TRBV7-9 to TRBJ2-1; TRBD2 might be the D (7 bases). Trimming took 3 bases from V and 7 from J, leaving 13 bases between them. From germline, CDR1 is SEHNR and CDR2 FQNEAQ (reference sequence). This CDR3 has 14 amino acids. The CDR3 protein is CASSFGTTGNEQFF. CDR3 DNA: TGTGCCAGCAGCTTCGGGACTACAGGGAATGAGCAGTTCTTC.

This rearrangement joins TRBV7-2 to TRBJ2-3; a weak D match, TRBD2 (6 bases). The V and J ends lost 6 bases and 6 bases respectively, with 16 bases between them. The CDR3 is made up of 14 amino acids. Germline CDR1 reads SGHTA; CDR2 reads FQGNSA. The CDR3 is CASSTGGALDTQYF. CDR3 in DNA: TGTGCCAGCAGTACAGGAGGGGCGCTTGATACGCAGTATTTT.

J is TRBJ1-1 and V is TRBV6-6; 7 positions match TRBD1. The CDR3 has 15 amino acids. Unmatched junction bases numbered 6, after V lost 4 bases and J lost 1 base. Germline V gene sequence: CDR1 MNHNY, CDR2 SVGAGI (reference sequence). This CDR3 is CASSSIQGQNTEAFF. The CDR3 nucleotides are TGTGCCAGCAGTTCAATACAGGGGCAGAACACTGAAGCTTTCTTT.

CDR3 nucleotide sequence: TGCAGCGTTGTACAGGACGGAGGTAGCAATCAGCCCCAGCATTTT. Translated, it gives CSVVQDGGSNQPQHF. V and J are TRBV29-1 and TRBJ1-5, with D possibly being TRBD1 (5 bases). The germline CDR1 and CDR2 sequences are SQVTM and ANQGSEA. Trimming took 4 bases from V and 0 from J, leaving 13 bases between them. The CDR3 is 15 residues long.

J is TRBJ2-7 and V is TRBV7-8; the match to TRBD2 covers 10 bases. After removal of 7 bases from V and 2 bases from J, the junction contained 14 bases not matched to a gene. The CDR3 is 17 residues long. In germline, CDR1 is SGHVS, CDR2 FQNEAQ. The CDR3 DNA follows: TGTGCCAGCACAACCGGGACTAGCGTCCTTGGGACCTACGAGCAGTACTTC. Its protein product is CASTTGTSVLGTYEQYF.

In nucleotides, the CDR3 is TGTGCCAGCAGTACCCGGGACAGAAATTCACCCCTCCACTTT. As protein: CASSTRDRNSPLHF. The chain has TRBV6-5 and TRBJ1-6; 7 bases align to TRBD1. The CDR3 extends over 14 amino acids. Germline lookup yields CDR1 MNHEY and CDR2 SVGAGI. The V and J ends lost 5 bases and 7 bases, in that order; junction bases with no gene match: 5.

The V gene is TRBV10-3, the J gene TRBJ2-7; tentatively, D is TRBD2 (5 bases). This CDR3 is built from 13 residues. CDR1 ENHRY and CDR2 SYGVKD come from the germline V gene. Trimming took 6 bases from V and 5 from J, leaving 14 bases between them. CDR3 coding DNA: TGTGCCATCAGACCAGGAGGTAGGGACGAGCAGTACTTC. It specifies CAIRPGGRDEQYF.

This chain links TRBV6-5 with TRBJ2-6; possibly TRBD1 for D (6 bases). V dropped 6 bases and J dropped 7 bases, with 13 bases sitting between them. The CDR3 loop spans 14 amino acids. Germline V CDR1 and CDR2: MNHEY, SVGAGI. DNA for the CDR3: TGTGCCAGCAGGCAGAGTGGGACAGCCAACGTCCTGACTTTC. It specifies CASRQSGTANVLTF.

This chain links TRBV6-5 with TRBJ1-2; TRBD1 is a possible D gene (6 bases). Trimming shortened V by 7 bases and J by 7 bases, and 22 bases separated the two germline ends. CDR1 and CDR2 (germline): MNHEY, SVGAGI. The CDR3 has 15 amino acids. CDR3 residues: CASKGQGRWLGGYTF. In DNA form, the CDR3 reads TGTGCCAGCAAGGGGCAGGGGCGGTGGCTGGGTGGCTACACCTTC.

The table lists this clone with a count of one. The rearrangement uses TRBV27 and TRBJ2-3, with TRBD2 identical over 10 bases. CDR1 and CDR2 from the germline V gene are MNHEY and SMNVEV (reference sequence). V lost 5 bases to trimming and J lost 4 bases; unmatched junction nucleotides: 15. The CDR3 runs to 18 residues. CDR3: CASSPISPGLAKADTQYF. In nucleotides, the CDR3 is TGTGCCAGCAGTCCGATCAGCCCGGGACTAGCGAAGGCAGATACGCAGTATTTT.

This chain joins TRBV6-5 and TRBJ1-6; D not resolved. This CDR3 spans 15 amino acids. The germline V gene encodes CDR1 MNHEY and CDR2 SVGAGI. Trimming removed 8 bases at V and 0 bases at J, with 11 bases between. DNA for the CDR3: TGTGCCAGCCGCGGGGTTAGCTCCTATAATTCACCCCTCCACTTT. This gives the protein CASRGVSSYNSPLHF.

The chain combines TRBV19 with TRBJ1-1; D is possibly TRBD1 (5 bases). CDR3 length: 16 residues. Trimming took off 3 bases at V and 0 bases at J, with 14 bases between the two ends. Germline CDR1 is LNHDA and CDR2 is SQIVND (reference sequence). In DNA form, the CDR3 reads TGTGCCAGTAGTATTGGGACCTTGGGCTTGAACACTGAAGCTTTCTTT. Translating gives CASSIGTLGLNTEAFF.

This clone has only one observation. The genes are TRBV5-1 and TRBJ2-1; 13 positions agree with TRBD2. J was trimmed by 7 bases and V by 4 bases; bases with no gene match: 5. The CDR3 sequence is 15 residues long. Per germline, CDR1 SGHRS and CDR2 YFSETQ. The DNA for the CDR3 is TGCGCCAGCAGCCCCGGACTAGCGGGAGTGAATGAGCAGTTCTTC. Its translation: CASSPGLAGVNEQFF.

The chain is built from TRBV5-5 and TRBJ1-4; D might be TRBD1 (5 bases). This CDR3 comprises 16 residues. Germline-derived CDR1 and CDR2 are SGHKS and YYEKEE (reference sequence). Trimming removed 2 bases at V and 2 bases at J, with 13 bases between. Written as DNA, the CDR3 is TGTGCCAGCAGCTTCGGGGGATCCATCACTAATGAAAAACTGTTTTTT. Its translation: CASSFGGSITNEKLFF. The whole variable domain, remainder taken from reference TRBV5-5 and TRBJ1-4, is DAGVTQSPTHLIKTRGQQVTLRCSPISGHKSVSWYQQVLGQGPQFIFQYYEKEERGRGNFPDRFSARQFPNYSSELNVNALLLGDSALYLCASSFGGSITNEKLFFGSGTQLSVL.

The rearrangement links TRBV5-1 to TRBJ1-5; no firm D call. From germline, CDR1 is SGHRS and CDR2 YFSETQ. The CDR3 loop spans 15 amino acids. V was trimmed by 3 bases and J by 1 base, leaving 11 bases between them. The CDR3 DNA follows: TGCGCCAGCAGCTCCCAGCCGGGGAGCAATCAGCCCCAGCATTTT. This codes for CASSSQPGSNQPQHF.

This clone was counted between two and nine times. The gene calls are TRBV7-9 and TRBJ1-1, with D possibly TRBD1 on 5 matching bases. Germline assignment: CDR1 SEHNR and CDR2 FQNEAQ (reference sequence). The CDR3 is made up of 14 amino acids. V lost 8 bases to trimming and J lost 0 bases, with 13 bases between them. CDR3 amino acids: CASGAFTVNTEAFF. The CDR3 DNA sequence: TGTGCCAGCGGGGCGTTTACTGTGAACACTGAAGCTTTCTTT.

The chain has TRBV19 and TRBJ2-7; a possible D gene is TRBD2 (6 bases). The length of the CDR3 is 14 residues. Trimming stripped 4 bases from V and 6 bases from J, with 16 bases between. From germline, CDR1 is LNHDA and CDR2 SQIVND (reference sequence). CDR3 loop: CASSNSGHSSEQYF. CDR3 nucleotides: TGTGCCAGTAGTAATAGCGGTCATTCATCCGAGCAGTACTTC.

The rearrangement uses TRBV27 and TRBJ1-2; the D gene is possibly TRBD1 (5 bases). V dropped 2 bases and J dropped 6 bases, with 7 bases sitting between them. Per the germline V gene, CDR1 is MNHEY and CDR2 is SMNVEV (reference sequence). The CDR3 runs to 12 residues. The CDR3: CASSLQGHGYTF. The CDR3 DNA sequence: TGTGCCAGCAGTTTACAGGGCCATGGCTACACCTTC.

The genes are TRBV7-9 and TRBJ2-5, with 9 bases aligning to TRBD2. The V segment lost 5 bases and the J segment 3 bases; nucleotides outside the gene matches: 4. Per germline, CDR1 SEHNR and CDR2 FQNEAQ (reference sequence). The CDR3 is 14 amino acids. The CDR3 region is CASSRAGGEETQYF. The DNA for the CDR3 is TGTGCCAGCAGCCGAGCGGGAGGAGAAGAGACCCAGTACTTC. Variable domain in full (rest from reference TRBV7-9 and TRBJ2-5): DTGVSQNPRHKITKRGQNVTFRCDPISEHNRLYWYRQTLGQGPEFLTYFQNEAQLEKSRLLSDRFSAERPKGSFSTLEIQRTEQGDSAMYLCASSRAGGEETQYFGPGTRLLVL.

This chain links TRBV30 with TRBJ2-1; 7 positions agree with TRBD1. The V and J ends lost 0 bases and 3 bases, in that order; junction bases with no gene match: 11. Germline-derived CDR1 and CDR2 are GTSNPN and SVGIG (reference sequence). CDR3 length: 17 amino acids. CDR3 sequence reads: CAWSVLYRGLYYNEQFF. As DNA, the CDR3 is TGTGCCTGGAGTGTACTTTACAGGGGCCTGTACTACAATGAGCAGTTCTTC. The full variable domain, completed using reference TRBV30 and TRBJ2-1, is SQTIHQWPATLVQPVGSPLSLECTVEGTSNPNLYWYRQAAGRGLQLLFYSVGIGQISSEVPQNLSASRPQDRQFILSSKKLLLSDSGFYLCAWSVLYRGLYYNEQFFGPGTRLTVL.

The chain recombines TRBV2 with TRBJ2-3, with no clear D. Trimming cost V 5 bases and J 4 bases, with 7 bases left between them. The CDR3 sequence is 12 residues long. CDR1 and CDR2 from the germline V gene are SNHLY and FYNNEI. The CDR3 is CASSLSPDTQYF. In nucleotides, the CDR3 is TGTGCCAGCAGTCTTAGTCCAGATACGCAGTATTTT.

This clone was counted between two and nine times. V gene TRBV27 combines with J gene TRBJ1-5, with 9 bases identical to TRBD1. After removal of 7 bases from V and 1 base from J, the junction contained 5 bases not matched to a gene. Germline assignment: CDR1 MNHEY and CDR2 SMNVEV (reference sequence). This CDR3 region has 15 residues. The CDR3 nucleotides read TGTGCCAGCAAGACCGGGACAGGGAGCAATCAGCCCCAGCATTTT. Translating it yields CASKTGTGSNQPQHF.

The chain couples TRBV5-6 to TRBJ2-7; maybe TRBD2 (6 bases). From germline, CDR1 is SGHDT and CDR2 YYEEEE. Trimming took off 0 bases at V and 10 bases at J, with 17 bases between the two ends. This CDR3 is 14 amino acids long. The CDR3 region is CASSLAGLGNRQYF. DNA of the CDR3: TGTGCCAGCAGCTTGGCGGGACTCGGGAATAGACAGTACTTC.